This T cell receptor beta chain was documented in a study of cytomegalovirus exposure and HLA in healthy donors. Study-level information: HLA-typed donors were the source of approximately 85 million unique TCRs held in an early data release. Genotyping showed around 80% of roughly 400 donors falling in the Caucasian-associated ancestry cluster.

Notes on the study in general: Per a later analysis, HLA-associated TCR beta chains showed more clonal expansion than other, equally common TCR beta chains. In vitro, a few CMV-associated chains proved specific for CMV antigens.

Comment on this clone: Its antigen is not identified.

Germline loops: CDR1 MNHNY, CDR2 SVGAGI (reference sequence). Trimming at V came to 2 bases and at J to 10 bases, leaving 1 base not matched to a gene. The CDR3 has 11 residues. With 60 Vbeta and 13 Jbeta primers, the PCR was carried out. Sequencing used immunoSEQ multiplex PCR; TCRdb keeps in-frame clones, though not all of them. In the table there are 200,000 to 250,000 clones, 60% to 80% of which are singletons. Sequences were obtained from PBMCs. V is TRBV6-6 and J is TRBJ1-1, with TRBD1 matching 7 bases. The sequence came from a woman aged 30 to 39 in good health and CMV-seronegative. The CDR3 protein is CASSYRGPAFF. CDR3 nucleotides: TGTGCCAGCAGTTACAGGGGGCCAGCTTTCTTT.